These T cell receptor beta chains were read from a single sample in a study of cytomegalovirus exposure and HLA in healthy donors. The repertoire was sequenced with immunoSEQ multiplex PCR; TCRdb's copy has only in-frame clones and lacks some. The sample has under 130,000 clones; 74% are singletons. Sequenced input: PBMCs. The source is a man aged 50 to 59 in good health and CMV-seropositive. Both conserved end residues are part of each CDR3. D genes are given only for firm matches. Clone size is shown for a subset of rows, as once, few, many or a class of expanded clone.

d_call,j_call,clone_size,v_call,cdr3_nt,cdr3_aa
TRBD1,TRBJ2-7,-,TRBV28,TGTGCCAGCACCGAGGGGACAGTGAATCCCTACGAGCAGTACTTC,CASTEGTVNPYEQYF
TRBD1,TRBJ1-1,-,TRBV27,TGTGCCAGCATTAACCTTGGGCAGGGGGCTGAAGCTTTCTTT,CASINLGQGAEAFF
TRBD2,TRBJ2-7,few,TRBV18,TGTGCCAGCTCACGTCCGGGACTAGGGGCGAACGAGCAGTACTTC,CASSRPGLGANEQYF
-,TRBJ2-7,-,TRBV5-4,TGTGCCAGCAGCTTGGCCCGAGGGACATATCCCCAAAACCTCTACGAGCAGTACTTC,CASSLARGTYPQNLYEQYF
TRBD2,TRBJ2-2,-,TRBV5-4,TGTGCCAGCAGCTTGAACGGACTAGCGGGAGCAGGCGGGGAGCTGTTTTTT,CASSLNGLAGAGGELFF
TRBD1,TRBJ2-7,once,TRBV7-9,TGTGCCAGCAGCTTATGGGGCGGGGACAGGGCCGACGAGCAGTACTTC,CASSLWGGDRADEQYF
TRBD1,TRBJ1-1,-,TRBV30,TGTGCCTGGAGTGTCAAAGGGGGCTGGACTGAAGCTTTCTTT,CAWSVKGGWTEAFF
-,TRBJ1-3,-,TRBV5-1,TGCGCCAGCAGCCCCGAGGTGGGTTCTGGAAACACCATATATTTT,CASSPEVGSGNTIYF
-,TRBJ2-4,-,TRBV5-1,TGCGCCAGCAGCTCCGACGCGAGGGACATTCAGTACTTC,CASSSDARDIQYF
TRBD1,TRBJ2-7,-,TRBV5-1,TGCGCCAGCAGCCCGGGGACAGGGGGCAGGGGGCAGTACTTC,CASSPGTGGRGQYF
-,TRBJ1-2,-,TRBV14,TGTGCCAGCAGCCCACGGGGGAGGAACTATGGCTACACCTTC,CASSPRGRNYGYTF
TRBD2,TRBJ2-5,once,TRBV2,TGTGCCAGCAGTGGGACTAGCGGGGGACCGCAAGAGACCCAGTACTTC,CASSGTSGGPQETQYF
-,TRBJ1-6,-,TRBV5-5,TGTGCCAGCAGCTTTTCCCCCGGCAGGGCTAATTCACCCCTCCACTTT,CASSFSPGRANSPLHF
-,TRBJ2-1,-,TRBV7-6,TGTGCCAGTAGCTTAGGGGGGCATGACAATGAGCAGTTCTTC,CASSLGGHDNEQFF
-,TRBJ2-3,-,TRBV2,TGTGCCAGCAGACTAGCTCACGATACGCAGTATTTT,CASRLAHDTQYF